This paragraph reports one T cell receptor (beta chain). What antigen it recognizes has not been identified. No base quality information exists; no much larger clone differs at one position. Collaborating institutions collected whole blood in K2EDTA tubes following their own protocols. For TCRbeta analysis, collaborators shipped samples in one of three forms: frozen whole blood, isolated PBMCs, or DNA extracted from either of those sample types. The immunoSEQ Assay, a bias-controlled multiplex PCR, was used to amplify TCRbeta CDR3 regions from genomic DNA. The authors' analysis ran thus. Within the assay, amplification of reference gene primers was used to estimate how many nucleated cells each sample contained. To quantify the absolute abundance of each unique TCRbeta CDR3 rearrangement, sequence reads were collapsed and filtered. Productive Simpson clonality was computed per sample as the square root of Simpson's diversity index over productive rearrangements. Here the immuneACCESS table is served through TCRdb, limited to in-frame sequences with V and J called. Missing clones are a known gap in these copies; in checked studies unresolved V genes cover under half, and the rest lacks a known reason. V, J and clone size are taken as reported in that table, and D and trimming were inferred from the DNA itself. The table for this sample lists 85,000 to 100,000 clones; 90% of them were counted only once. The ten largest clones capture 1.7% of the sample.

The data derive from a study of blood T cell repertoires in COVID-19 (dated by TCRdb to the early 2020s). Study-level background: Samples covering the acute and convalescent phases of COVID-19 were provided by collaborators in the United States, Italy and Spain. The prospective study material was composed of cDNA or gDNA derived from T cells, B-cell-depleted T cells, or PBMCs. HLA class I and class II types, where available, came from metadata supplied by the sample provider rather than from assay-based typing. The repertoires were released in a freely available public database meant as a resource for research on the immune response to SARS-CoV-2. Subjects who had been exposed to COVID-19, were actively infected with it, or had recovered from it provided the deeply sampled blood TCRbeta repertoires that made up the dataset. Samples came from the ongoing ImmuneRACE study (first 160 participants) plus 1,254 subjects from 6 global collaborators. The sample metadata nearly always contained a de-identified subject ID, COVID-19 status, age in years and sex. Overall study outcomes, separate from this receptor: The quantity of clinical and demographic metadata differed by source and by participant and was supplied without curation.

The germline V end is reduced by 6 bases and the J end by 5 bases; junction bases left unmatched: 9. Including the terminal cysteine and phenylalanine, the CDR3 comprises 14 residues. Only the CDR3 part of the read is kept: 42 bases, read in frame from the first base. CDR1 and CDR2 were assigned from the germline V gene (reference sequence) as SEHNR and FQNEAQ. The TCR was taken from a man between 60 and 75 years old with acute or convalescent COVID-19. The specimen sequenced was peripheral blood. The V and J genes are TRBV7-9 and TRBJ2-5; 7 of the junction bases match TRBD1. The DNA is TGTGCCAGCAGTCCAACAGGGGCGAGGGAGACCCAGTACTTC. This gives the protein CASSPTGARETQYF.